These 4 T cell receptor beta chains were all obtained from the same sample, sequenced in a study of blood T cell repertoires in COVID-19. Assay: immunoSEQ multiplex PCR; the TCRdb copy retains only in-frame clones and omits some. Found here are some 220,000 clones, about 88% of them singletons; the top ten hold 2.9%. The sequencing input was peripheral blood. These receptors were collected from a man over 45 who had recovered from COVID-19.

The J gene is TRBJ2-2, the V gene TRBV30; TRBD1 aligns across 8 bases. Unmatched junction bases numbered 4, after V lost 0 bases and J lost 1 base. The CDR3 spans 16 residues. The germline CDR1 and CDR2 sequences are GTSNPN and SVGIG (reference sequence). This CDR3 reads CAWSVGTGVNTGELFF. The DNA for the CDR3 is TGTGCCTGGAGTGTGGGGACAGGCGTGAACACCGGGGAGCTGTTTTTT.

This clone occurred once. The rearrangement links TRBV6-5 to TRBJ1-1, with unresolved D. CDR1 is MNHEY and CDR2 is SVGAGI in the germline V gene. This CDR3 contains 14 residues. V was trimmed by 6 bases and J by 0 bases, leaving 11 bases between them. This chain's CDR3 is CASSQAGLNTEAFF. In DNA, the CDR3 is TGTGCCAGCAGCCAGGCGGGCCTGAACACTGAAGCTTTCTTT.

DNA of the CDR3: TGTGCCAGCAGTTTCTTCCCAGGGGTGGACTATGGCTACACCTTC. Translating gives CASSFFPGVDYGYTF. The chain employs TRBV27 and TRBJ1-2, with D possibly matching TRBD1 (6 bases). Germline CDR1 MNHEY, CDR2 SMNVEV (reference sequence). The ends were cut back, 3 bases at V and 3 bases at J, with 14 bases in the middle. CDR3 length: 15 residues.

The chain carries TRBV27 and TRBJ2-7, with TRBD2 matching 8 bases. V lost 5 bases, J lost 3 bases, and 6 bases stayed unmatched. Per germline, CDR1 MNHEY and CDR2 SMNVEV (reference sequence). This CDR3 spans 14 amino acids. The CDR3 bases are TGTGCCAGCAGTCCCGGGGGGGGGCTCTACGAGCAGTACTTC. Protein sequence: CASSPGGGLYEQYF.